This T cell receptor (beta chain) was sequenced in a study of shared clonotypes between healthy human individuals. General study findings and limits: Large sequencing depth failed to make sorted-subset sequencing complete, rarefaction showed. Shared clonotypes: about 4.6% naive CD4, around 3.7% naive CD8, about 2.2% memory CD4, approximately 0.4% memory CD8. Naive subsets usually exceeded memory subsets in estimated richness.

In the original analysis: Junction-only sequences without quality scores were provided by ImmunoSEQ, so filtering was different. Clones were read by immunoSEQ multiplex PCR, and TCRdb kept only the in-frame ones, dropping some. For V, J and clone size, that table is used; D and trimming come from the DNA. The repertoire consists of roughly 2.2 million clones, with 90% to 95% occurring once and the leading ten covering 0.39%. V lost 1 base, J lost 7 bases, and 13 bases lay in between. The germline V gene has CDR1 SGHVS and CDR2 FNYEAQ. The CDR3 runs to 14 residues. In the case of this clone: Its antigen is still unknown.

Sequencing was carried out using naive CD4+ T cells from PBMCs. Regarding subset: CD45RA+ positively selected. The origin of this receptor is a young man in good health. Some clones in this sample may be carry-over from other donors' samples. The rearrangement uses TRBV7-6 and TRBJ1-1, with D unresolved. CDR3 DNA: TGTGCCAGCAGCTTAGAGTTGAGCCCCGATGAAGCTTTCTTT. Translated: CASSLELSPDEAFF.